This TCR beta chain came from a study of sequential checkpoint blockade in melanoma. For the study at large: DNA from 91 pretreatment tumor samples underwent TCRβ immunosequencing.

Method: immunoSEQ multiplex PCR; TCRdb's copy keeps in-frame clones and lacks some. The table has 9,900 or so clones, approximately 30% seen once. The treatment is: randomized to nivolumab then ipilimumab (arm A) or the reverse (arm B). Patients had received no earlier DNA-damaging chemotherapy. Germline-derived CDR1 and CDR2 are GTSNPN and SVGIG (reference sequence). V was shortened by 3 bases and J by 0 bases, with 12 bases between the two germline ends. This CDR3 spans 15 amino acids. Whole-study results and caveats: Clinical benefit was about 30 times likelier when tumor T-cell fraction and clonality increased.

On this clone itself: Its antigen is currently unknown.

Sequencing used tumor tissue (inferred from file names), obtained from a patient given nivolumab and ipilimumab in sequence. J is TRBJ1-5 and V is TRBV30; D is ambiguous. This TCR came from a human donor with melanoma. The CDR3 nucleotides are TGTGCCTGGAGCCTCGGCCCTCATAGCAATCAGCCCCAGCATTTT. Protein sequence: CAWSLGPHSNQPQHF.